This TCR beta chain was captured by sequencing in a study of T cells in women clearing cervical HPV infection. Study in general: Cases: HPV16-related CIN3 or worse on histology, a couple of invasive cancers.

Study observations and caveats: CIN3+ cases had significantly higher TCR repertoire richness than controls, but evenness did not differ. Cases and controls were distinguished at AUC around 0.8 by richness and V genes.

Notes on this clone: Its matching antigen is unknown. The CDR3 extends 3 residues past the end of the read, so its final part is completed from the germline J gene.

CDR1 and CDR2 from the germline V gene are MNHEY and SMNVEV (reference sequence). The CDR3 totals 14 residues. Trimming took 4 bases from V and 4 from J; bases not matched to a gene: 5. This table comes from immunoSEQ multiplex PCR, and its TCRdb copy is limited to in-frame clones, with some not included. The ten most abundant clones cover 7.6% of a sample with approximately 41,000 clones. Sequencing was done on a sample of blood buffy coat. The chain links TRBV27 to TRBJ1-2, with 8 positions matching TRBD1. The sequence was collected from a woman aged 18 to 69 with a cervical HPV16 infection that either progressed to CIN3+ or cleared (not recorded which). CDR3 DNA (partial): TGTGCCAGCAGTTCCAGGGGGCGCGGCTATGGC. It encodes CASSSRGRGYG. The whole CDR3 is CASSSRGRGYGYTF.